The 21 T cell receptor beta chains reported below all come from one sample, sequenced in a study of T cell responses to AZD1222 COVID-19 vaccine. This table comes from immunoSEQ multiplex PCR, and its TCRdb copy is limited to in-frame clones, with some not included. The table has around 190,000 clones, around 90% seen once. This sample comprised peripheral blood, obtained 28 days after the second AZD1222 dose. The receptor source for this set is an adult who received the AZD1222 COVID-19 vaccine.

The rearrangement links TRBV15 to TRBJ1-2; 7 bases agree with TRBD1. Unmatched junction bases numbered 5, after V lost 0 bases and J lost 1 base. Looked up from germline, CDR1 is LNHNV and CDR2 is YYDKDF (reference sequence). The CDR3 length is 16 residues. The CDR3 protein is CATSRDGDSFNYGYTF. CDR3 DNA sequence: TGTGCCACCAGCAGAGATGGGGACAGCTTTAACTATGGCTACACCTTC. The full variable domain, with the rest looked up from reference TRBV15 and TRBJ1-2, is DAMVIQNPRYQVTQFGKPVTLSCSQTLNHNVMYWYQQKSSQAPKLLFHYYDKDFNNEADTPDNFQSRRPNTSFCFLDIRSPGLGDTAMYLCATSRDGDSFNYGYTFGSGTRLTVV.

The chain combines TRBV7-2 with TRBJ1-3; D not resolved. The germline V and J ends were trimmed by 3 bases and 0 bases, with 12 bases remaining between them. This CDR3 region has 16 residues. Looked up from germline, CDR1 is SGHTA and CDR2 is FQGNSA. The CDR3 DNA follows: TGTGCCAGCAGCTTCCAGGTCCACCTCTCTGGAAACACCATATATTTT. Translating it yields CASSFQVHLSGNTIYF.

Only a few counts were recorded for this clone. This chain uses TRBV10-1 with TRBJ1-2; D perhaps matches TRBD1 (6 bases). Trimming pared 3 bases from V and 4 bases from J, leaving 12 bases between. The CDR3 runs 14 residues. CDR1 is WNHNN and CDR2 is SYGVQD in the germline V gene (reference sequence). The CDR3 spells CASSEDPGAYGYTF. CDR3 DNA: TGCGCCAGCAGTGAAGATCCAGGGGCCTATGGCTACACCTTC.

The chain links TRBV19 to TRBJ1-5, with 8 positions matching TRBD1. CDR3 length: 16 residues. The junction had 16 bases not matched to a gene; V was cut back by 6 bases and J by 9 bases. The germline gives CDR1 LNHDA, CDR2 SQIVND (reference sequence). CDR3: CASSPQTGANGGPQHF. The CDR3 coding sequence is TGTGCCAGTAGCCCACAGACAGGGGCGAACGGGGGGCCCCAGCATTTT.

This clone was detected a few times. CDR3 region: CASSIGRADTEAFF. DNA of the CDR3: TGTGCCAGTAGTATAGGGAGGGCGGACACTGAAGCTTTCTTT. The chain employs TRBV19 and TRBJ1-1; D call uncertain. This CDR3 is 14 amino acids long. In germline, CDR1 is LNHDA, CDR2 SQIVND (reference sequence). Trimming took 1 base from V and 3 from J, leaving 9 bases between them. The full variable domain, its missing parts supplied by reference TRBV19 and TRBJ1-1, is DGGITQSPKYLFRKEGQNVTLSCEQNLNHDAMYWYRQDPGQGLRLIYYSQIVNDFQKGDIAEGYSVSREKKESFPLTVTSAQKNPTAFYLCASSIGRADTEAFFGQGTRLTVV.

The V call is TRBV7-7, the J call TRBJ2-5, with 8 bases fitting TRBD1. Germline assignment: CDR1 SSHAT and CDR2 FNYEAQ (reference sequence). This CDR3 comprises 18 residues. V shed 5 bases, J shed 5 bases, and the junction held 19 bases outside the gene matches. The chain's CDR3 is CASSHAPKSTGGRETQYF. CDR3 sequence (DNA): TGTGCCAGCAGCCACGCACCTAAATCTACAGGGGGAAGGGAGACCCAGTACTTC.

The CDR3 DNA is TGTGCCAGCAGTTTTCAAGGTGCAGCCGGCGGGGGCACTGAAGCTTTCTTT. Encoded protein: CASSFQGAAGGGTEAFF. The J gene is TRBJ1-1, the V gene TRBV28, with D perhaps matching TRBD1 (5 bases). The CDR3 has 17 residues. The V end lost 3 bases, the J end lost 4 bases, and 21 bases lay between the germline ends. Per the germline V gene, CDR1 is MDHEN and CDR2 is SYDVKM.

The gene calls are TRBV7-2 and TRBJ1-2; 7 positions agree with TRBD1. This CDR3 region has 15 residues. The V segment lost 3 bases and the J segment 4 bases; nucleotides outside the gene matches: 8. The germline gives CDR1 SGHTA, CDR2 FQGNSA. This chain's CDR3 is CASSLRGQNTYGYTF. The DNA of the CDR3 is TGTGCCAGCAGCTTGAGGGGACAGAACACCTATGGCTACACCTTC.

In DNA form, the CDR3 reads TGTGCCAGCAGCTCCGCCGGGACAGGTGGCTCTGGCTACACCTTC. Protein: CASSSAGTGGSGYTF. The J gene is TRBJ1-2, the V gene TRBV7-9, with 8 bases lining up with TRBD1. CDR3 length equals 15 residues. The V segment lost 4 bases and the J segment 7 bases; nucleotides outside the gene matches: 11. CDR1 and CDR2 from the germline V gene are SEHNR and FQNEAQ (reference sequence).

This chain uses TRBV5-1 with TRBJ1-3; TRBD1 aligns across 8 bases. Germline V gene sequence: CDR1 SGHRS, CDR2 YFSETQ. V was pared by 0 bases and J by 4 bases, with 6 bases of the junction left unmatched. CDR3 size: 16 residues. CDR3 residues: CASSLEGGQGGNTIYF. CDR3 DNA sequence: TGCGCCAGCAGCTTGGAAGGAGGACAGGGCGGAAACACCATATATTTT.

The V call is TRBV7-3, the J call TRBJ2-2; TRBD1 aligns across 7 bases. V shed 5 bases, J shed 6 bases, and the junction held 12 bases outside the gene matches. CDR3 length: 16 residues. Germline V gene lookup returns CDR1 SGHTA and CDR2 FQGTGA. As DNA, the CDR3 is TGTGCCAGCAGCCCTGGGACAGCGGCCTCCCCCGGGGAGCTGTTTTTT. Translating gives CASSPGTAASPGELFF. The complete variable domain, with remaining parts taken from reference TRBV7-3 and TRBJ2-2, reads GAGVSQTPSNKVTEKGKYVELRCDPISGHTALYWYRQSLGQGPEFLIYFQGTGAADDSGLPNDRFFAVRPEGSVSTLKIQRTERGDSAVYLCASSPGTAASPGELFFGEGSRLTVL.

This chain links TRBV19 with TRBJ1-4, with TRBD1 as a possible D gene (6 bases). Trimming shortened V by 6 bases and J by 4 bases, and 12 bases separated the two germline ends. Germline assignment: CDR1 LNHDA and CDR2 SQIVND (reference sequence). This CDR3 spans 14 amino acids. CDR3 nucleotide sequence: TGTGCCAGTAGCGGACAGATGCTTAATGAAAAACTGTTTTTT. Its translation: CASSGQMLNEKLFF.

V usage is TRBV5-1 and J usage is TRBJ2-5; D gene uncertain. The germline gives CDR1 SGHRS, CDR2 YFSETQ. CDR3 length: 14 amino acids. V dropped 0 bases and J dropped 5 bases, with 11 bases sitting between them. CDR3 residues: CASSLGGNAETQYF. As DNA, the CDR3 is TGCGCCAGCAGCTTGGGGGGTAATGCGGAGACCCAGTACTTC.

This clone was seen only a few times. Its ends do not fully match the called genes, so a read error is possible. The rearrangement uses TRBV3-1 (or the pseudogene TRBV3-2) and TRBJ2-7, with D perhaps matching TRBD1 or TRBD2 (5 bases each). Germline V lookup: CDR1 LGHDT, CDR2 YNNKEL (reference sequence). This CDR3 is 15 amino acids long. The CDR3 loop reads CASSQAGTVTYEHYF. The CDR3 DNA reads TGTGCCAGCAGCCAAGCCGGGACGGTTACCTACGAGCATTACTTC.

The count of this clone is one. The rearrangement uses TRBV4-3 and TRBJ2-7; 9 bases match TRBD1. The junction had 9 bases not matched to a gene; V was cut back by 0 bases and J by 6 bases. Germline values: CDR1 LGHNA, CDR2 YSLEER. This CDR3 comprises 16 residues. CDR3 nucleotides: TGCGCCAGCAGCCAAGAACCGGGACAGGGCCCCTCCGAGCAGTACTTC. This encodes CASSQEPGQGPSEQYF.

V usage is TRBV6-4 and J usage is TRBJ2-1; 13 bases fit TRBD2. This CDR3 comprises 18 residues. The V and J ends lost 0 bases and 7 bases, in that order; junction bases with no gene match: 9. The germline V gene has CDR1 MRHNA and CDR2 SNTAGT. CDR3 DNA: TGTGCCAGCAGTGACTCCCCACTAGCGGGGGGGAGGAAAAATGAGCAGTTCTTC. Residues: CASSDSPLAGGRKNEQFF.

The rearrangement uses TRBV10-3 and TRBJ1-2; weak D call: TRBD1 (5 bases). Per germline, CDR1 ENHRY and CDR2 SYGVKD. Trimming took off 0 bases at V and 7 bases at J, with 15 bases between the two ends. This CDR3 is built from 15 residues. DNA for the CDR3: TGTGCCATCAGTGAGTCGCGGCAGGGAGCTGGTGGCTACACCTTC. Translation: CAISESRQGAGGYTF.

The rearrangement uses TRBV28 and TRBJ1-4, with 9 positions matching TRBD1. CDR1 and CDR2 from the germline V gene are MDHEN and SYDVKM. V shed 7 bases, J shed 3 bases, and the junction held 6 bases outside the gene matches. This CDR3 has 15 residues. CDR3 coding DNA: TGTGCCAGCACCGAGGGGACAGGGTCTAATGAAAAACTGTTTTTT. Translating gives CASTEGTGSNEKLFF.

The genes are TRBV2 and TRBJ2-1; D gene unclear. CDR3 size: 14 residues. With 4 bases removed from V and 1 base from J, the gap between germline ends came to 8 bases. Per the germline V gene, CDR1 is SNHLY and CDR2 is FYNNEI. The CDR3 loop reads CASSASTSYNEQFF. CDR3 nucleotide sequence: TGTGCCAGCAGTGCGTCGACTTCCTACAATGAGCAGTTCTTC.

This chain uses TRBV7-9 with TRBJ1-4; D ambiguous. Germline CDR1 reads SEHNR; CDR2 reads FQNEAQ (reference sequence). This CDR3 has 16 residues. V dropped 2 bases and J dropped 4 bases, with 14 bases sitting between them. CDR3 coding DNA: TGTGCCAGCAGCTTAAATCTCGAACGCAGTAATGAAAAACTGTTTTTT. Translated, it gives CASSLNLERSNEKLFF.

J is TRBJ1-6 and V is TRBV7-9; 9 bases are a match to TRBD1. This CDR3 is 18 amino acids long. Germline V gives CDR1 SEHNR, CDR2 FQNEAQ (reference sequence). V lost 3 bases, J lost 5 bases, and 11 bases stayed unmatched. The CDR3 protein is CASSLLPLTGGNNSPLHF. The CDR3 DNA reads TGTGCCAGCAGCTTGCTCCCCCTGACAGGGGGAAATAATTCACCCCTCCACTTT.